This T cell receptor beta chain is from a study of blood T cell repertoires in COVID-19. Study-level information: Nucleic acid was either cDNA or gDNA, and it came from T cells, B-cell-depleted T cells, or PBMCs.

The protocol was immunoSEQ multiplex PCR, while the TCRdb copy is restricted to in-frame clones and leaves out a portion. The table lists about 200,000 clones, 80% to 90% of them singletons, with 2.2% in the top ten. The V and J ends lost 4 bases and 5 bases, in that order; junction bases with no gene match: 4. This CDR3 contains 14 residues. Germline loops: CDR1 KGHSH, CDR2 LQKENI. Input material: peripheral blood. This sequence joins TRBV18 and TRBJ2-3, with TRBD2 matching over 9 bases. This clonotype was obtained from a woman in her forties or fifties with acute or convalescent COVID-19. The CDR3 spells CASSLSGREDTQYF. The CDR3 DNA reads TGTGCCAGCTCACTTAGCGGGAGAGAAGATACGCAGTATTTT.